Each of the 22 T cell receptor beta chains below was sequenced from the same sample in a study of blood T cells in healthy people across ages. The use of a sample-barcoded 5' primer and a J-beta primer mix characterized a second PCR of roughly 7 to 12 cycles. TCRdb itself ran the 5' RACE reads through MiXCR, one entry per CDR3 protein. This table holds about 1 million distinct CDR3 sequences, 40% to 45% found once. Sequencing used blood. The source is a woman in her fifties or sixties in good health.

The chain has TRBV27 and TRBJ2-1, with unresolved D. V gave up 3 bases and J gave up 4 bases, with 7 bases separating them. CDR1 MNHEY and CDR2 SMNVEV come from the germline V gene (reference sequence). This CDR3 comprises 13 residues. The CDR3 reads CASSFKQYNEQFF. The CDR3 region has the DNA TGTGCCAGCAGTTTCAAGCAATACAATGAGCAGTTCTTC.

As regards this clonotype: At one end, the junction sequence differs from germline, possibly due to a read error. The V gene is TRBV27, the J gene TRBJ2-5; the D is unclear. The J call could be wrong; TRBJ2-7 is a better fit for the DNA end. The germline V gene encodes CDR1 MNHEY and CDR2 SMNVEV (reference sequence). CDR3 size: 13 residues. CDR3 coding DNA: TGTGCCAGCCGTTTATCCCCCGCCTACGAGCAGTACTTC. Translation: CASRLSPAYEQYF.

The chain employs TRBV9 and TRBJ1-2; D is possibly TRBD1 (5 bases). Germline V gene sequence: CDR1 SGDLS, CDR2 YYNGEE. Trimming cost V 0 bases and J 7 bases, with 19 bases left between them. The length of the CDR3 is 16 residues. The CDR3 DNA follows: TGTGCCAGCAGCGTAGCCACGGTGGGGGTGGTTACTGGCTACACCTTC. It encodes CASSVATVGVVTGYTF.

On this clonotype: Compared with germline, one end of the junction differs, possibly owing to a read error. The rearrangement links TRBV5-1 to TRBJ2-3; D possibly uses TRBD1 or TRBD2 (5 bases each). This CDR3 comprises 14 residues. Germline V gene lookup returns CDR1 SGHRS and CDR2 YFSETQ. This CDR3 is CASSLAQGTDTQYF. The CDR3 DNA reads TGTGCCAGCAGTTTAGCGCAGGGTACAGATACGCAGTATTTT.

J is TRBJ2-1 and V is TRBV5-1; 8 bases line up with TRBD1. V was clipped by 3 bases and J by 6 bases; unmatched bases: 5. The length of the CDR3 is 14 residues. In germline, CDR1 is SGHRS, CDR2 YFSETQ. Written as DNA, the CDR3 is TGCGCCAGCAGCTCCCTCGACAGGGGCAATGAGCAGTTCTTC. Translated, it gives CASSSLDRGNEQFF.

The chain combines TRBV20-1 with TRBJ1-2; the D is unclear. There are 13 residues in the CDR3. From germline, CDR1 is DFQATT and CDR2 SNEGSKA (reference sequence). V lost 0 bases to trimming and J lost 2 bases, with 7 bases between them. The CDR3 DNA reads TGCAGTGCTAGAGAGGGAGGAAACTATGGCTACACCTTC. This codes for CSAREGGNYGYTF.

This clonotype was detected only a few times. CDR3 amino acids: CASSPGQNNEQFF. For the CDR3, the DNA is TGCGCCAGCAGCCCCGGACAAAACAATGAGCAGTTCTTC. This chain joins TRBV5-1 and TRBJ2-1, with D tentatively TRBD1 (5 bases). V was pared by 4 bases and J by 5 bases, with 10 bases between. CDR1 and CDR2 (germline): SGHRS, YFSETQ. This CDR3 is 13 amino acids long.

This CDR3 is CASSLDGQGADEQFF. In nucleotides, the CDR3 is TGTGCCAGCAGCTTAGACGGCCAGGGGGCTGATGAGCAGTTCTTC. The rearrangement uses TRBV7-8 and TRBJ2-1; 8 nucleotides agree with TRBD1. This CDR3 comprises 15 residues. V dropped 1 base and J dropped 8; count of bases not matched to a gene: 7. Germline V gene lookup returns CDR1 SGHVS and CDR2 FQNEAQ.

V gene TRBV7-3 combines with J gene TRBJ2-1; D unresolved. CDR1 and CDR2 (germline): SGHTA, FQGTGA. V was clipped by 5 bases and J by 5 bases, with 7 bases between them. This CDR3 comprises 12 residues. In DNA, the CDR3 is TGTGCCAGCAGCCAGACCAACAATGAGCAGTTCTTC. It encodes CASSQTNNEQFF.

The V gene is TRBV7-9, the J gene TRBJ1-1; TRBD1 might be the D (6 bases). V lost 5 bases, J lost 0 bases, and 22 bases lay in between. This CDR3 has 18 residues. In germline, CDR1 is SEHNR, CDR2 FQNEAQ (reference sequence). CDR3 nucleotide sequence: TGTGCCAGCAGCCCGAACCGACAGGTTGGGGAGATGAACACTGAAGCTTTCTTT. Protein sequence: CASSPNRQVGEMNTEAFF.

The chain is built from TRBV18 and TRBJ2-6; possibly TRBD1 or TRBD2 for D (5 bases each). This CDR3 has 17 amino acids. The V end lost 3 bases, the J end lost 1 base, and 13 bases lay between the germline ends. Germline V gives CDR1 KGHSH, CDR2 LQKENI. CDR3 sequence (DNA): TGTGCCAGCTCACCGGGGGTACCCAATTCTGGGGCCAACGTCCTGACTTTC. This codes for CASSPGVPNSGANVLTF.

The J gene is TRBJ1-6, the V gene TRBV20-1; no reliable D call. The CDR3 is 13 amino acids. From germline, CDR1 is DFQATT and CDR2 SNEGSKA (reference sequence). Trimming left V 3 bases short and J 7 bases short, with 10 bases between. CDR3: CSASEVGNSPLHF. The CDR3, as DNA: TGCAGTGCTAGCGAGGTCGGAAATTCACCCCTCCACTTT.

The sample holds a few counts of this clonotype. This rearrangement joins TRBV7-2 to TRBJ2-7, with TRBD1 matching 7 bases. The ends lost 3 bases at V and 6 bases at J; junction bases unmatched: 8. The germline V gene has CDR1 SGHTA and CDR2 FQGNSA. This CDR3 region has 14 residues. The CDR3 bases are TGTGCCAGCAGCTTGGGGACAGCACCCTTCGAGCAGTACTTC. Amino acid sequence: CASSLGTAPFEQYF.

This clonotype was seen more than once but under ten times. The chain has TRBV6-2 or TRBV6-3 and TRBJ2-7, with D hard to call. The CDR3 covers 14 residues. The V end was cut by 2 bases, the J end by 0 bases, with 8 bases between. Per the germline V gene, CDR1 is MNHEY and CDR2 is SVGEGT. In nucleotides, the CDR3 is TGTGCCAGCAGTTACCAGCAGAACTCCTACGAGCAGTACTTC. This codes for CASSYQQNSYEQYF.

This clonotype was seen a single time. The chain is built from TRBV5-1 and TRBJ2-7, with unresolved D. With 7 bases removed from V and 3 bases from J, the gap between germline ends came to 14 bases. Germline V CDR1 and CDR2: SGHRS, YFSETQ. This CDR3 contains 13 residues. The CDR3 here is CASGDGGIYEQYF. DNA for the CDR3: TGCGCCAGCGGGGATGGCGGAATCTACGAGCAGTACTTC.

This clonotype was observed a few times. V usage is TRBV5-1 and J usage is TRBJ2-3, with no clear D. Germline CDR1 SGHRS, CDR2 YFSETQ. Trimming cost V 4 bases and J 2 bases, with 11 bases left between them. The CDR3 runs 14 residues. The chain's CDR3 is CASSERSSTDTQYF. DNA of the CDR3: TGCGCCAGCAGCGAAAGAAGCTCCACAGATACGCAGTATTTT.

The chain uses TRBV5-6 and TRBJ2-7; D is ambiguous. CDR3 length equals 16 residues. Germline CDR1 SGHDT, CDR2 YYEEEE. Trimming removed 3 bases from V and 1 base from J, with 17 bases in between. The CDR3: CASSYPPGTKSYEQYF. The DNA of the CDR3 is TGTGCCAGCAGCTACCCCCCCGGAACGAAATCCTACGAGCAGTACTTC. The whole variable domain, remainder taken from reference TRBV5-6 and TRBJ2-7, is DAGVTQSPTHLIKTRGQQVTLRCSPKSGHDTVSWYQQALGQGPQFIFQYYEEEERQRGNFPDRFSGHQFPNYSSELNVNALLLGDSALYLCASSYPPGTKSYEQYFGPGTRLTVT.

This clonotype was picked up a small number of times. The chain carries TRBV29-1 and TRBJ2-7, with 8 bases lining up with TRBD1. The CDR3 is made up of 13 amino acids. CDR1 and CDR2 from the germline V gene are SQVTM and ANQGSEA. The V segment lost 7 bases and the J segment 4 bases; nucleotides outside the gene matches: 9. The CDR3 region is CSACQGAVYEQYF. In DNA, the CDR3 is TGCAGCGCTTGTCAGGGGGCGGTTTACGAGCAGTACTTC.

This chain uses TRBV10-3 with TRBJ2-1, with 15 nucleotides matching TRBD2. The CDR3 is made up of 18 amino acids. With V trimmed by 8 bases and J by 0 bases, 8 bases remained unmatched. CDR1 and CDR2 from the germline V gene are ENHRY and SYGVKD. The CDR3 region is CAIGGTSGRFSSYNEQFF. For the CDR3, the DNA is TGTGCCATCGGGGGGACTAGCGGGAGGTTCAGCTCCTACAATGAGCAGTTCTTC.

The chain uses TRBV6-1 and TRBJ2-3; no definite D call. This CDR3 region has 12 residues. V was clipped by 2 bases and J by 5 bases, with 5 bases between them. The germline V gene encodes CDR1 MNHNS and CDR2 SASEGT. This CDR3 is CASSEQLDTQYF. For the CDR3, the DNA is TGTGCCAGCAGTGAACAACTAGATACGCAGTATTTT.

CDR3 region: CSARRTSTYNEQFF. DNA of the CDR3: TGCAGTGCTAGGAGGACTTCCACTTACAATGAGCAGTTCTTC. This chain connects TRBV20-1 to TRBJ2-1, with D maybe TRBD2 (5 bases). This CDR3 is 14 amino acids long. V lost 3 bases, J lost 4 bases, and 13 bases lay in between. The germline CDR1 and CDR2 sequences are DFQATT and SNEGSKA (reference sequence).

The gene calls are TRBV2 and TRBJ2-5, with D hard to call. CDR1 SNHLY and CDR2 FYNNEI come from the germline V gene. V gave up 6 bases and J gave up 2 bases, with 10 bases separating them. The CDR3 consists of 13 residues. The CDR3, as DNA: TGTGCCAGCAGGGCAGGAAATCAAGAGACCCAGTACTTC. It yields the protein CASRAGNQETQYF.